The sequence of this T cell receptor beta chain was determined in a study of high-grade serous ovarian cancer treatment subgroups. Findings of the study overall: These tumor repertoires lack spatial information from bulk sequencing.

The protocol was immunoSEQ multiplex PCR, while the TCRdb copy is restricted to in-frame clones and leaves out a portion. The sample carries roughly 12,000 clones, 83% recorded once. Tumor samples were obtained before definitive surgery or chemotherapy. A word on this clone: Its antigen remains unknown.

Input material: tumor tissue. The TCR comes from a human donor with high-grade serous ovarian cancer.

This CDR3 is CASSLGALPGGAFF. The CDR3 DNA follows: TGTGCCAGCAGTTTGGGGGCTCTCCCAGGGGGGGCTTTCTTT. The gene calls are TRBV27 and TRBJ1-1; 7 nucleotides match TRBD1. With V trimmed by 3 bases and J by 11 bases, 12 bases remained unmatched. The CDR3 loop spans 14 amino acids. Germline CDR1 reads MNHEY; CDR2 reads SMNVEV (reference sequence).